The next 2 T cell receptor beta chains were all read from a single sample in a study of Tregs in tolerant kidney transplant recipients. This table comes from immunoSEQ multiplex PCR, and its TCRdb copy is limited to in-frame clones, with some not included. The sample has under 50,000 clones; roughly 95% are singletons. Their antigens remain unidentified. Sequenced sample: Tregs from blood cultured with allogeneic cells. The receptors stem from a human donor in good health.

This chain links TRBV18 with TRBJ1-5; TRBD1 aligns across 7 bases. After removal of 6 bases from V and 3 bases from J, the junction contained 5 bases not matched to a gene. Per the germline V gene, CDR1 is KGHSH and CDR2 is LQKENI. The CDR3 is 14 amino acids. The CDR3 DNA reads as TGTGCCAGCTCGCAACAGGGGAACAATCAGCCCCAGCATTTT. Translation gives CASSQQGNNQPQHF. The full variable domain, its missing parts supplied by reference TRBV18 and TRBJ1-5, is NAGVMQNPRHLVRRRGQEARLRCSPMKGHSHVYWYRQLPEEGLKFMVYLQKENIIDESGMPKERFSAEFPKEGPSILRIQQVVRGDSAAYFCASSQQGNNQPQHFGDGTRLSIL.

J is TRBJ1-1 and V is TRBV7-8; D remains unclear. The CDR3 loop spans 13 amino acids. The V and J ends lost 7 bases and 1 base respectively, with 10 bases between them. Germline assignment: CDR1 SGHVS and CDR2 FQNEAQ. The CDR3: CASTLRWNTEAFF. The CDR3 nucleotides read TGTGCCAGCACCCTTAGATGGAACACTGAAGCTTTCTTT.